One and the same sample provided the 18 T cell receptor beta chains below, sequenced in a study of blood T cell repertoires in COVID-19. Some clones are missing from TCRdb's copy, which holds only in-frame ones; the method was immunoSEQ multiplex PCR. The data contain hundreds of thousands of clones, 85% to 90% of them singletons. The specimen was peripheral blood. These receptors were collected from a man at least 80 years old with acute or convalescent COVID-19.

V and J are TRBV18 and TRBJ2-3; 7 bases agree with TRBD1. V dropped 6 bases and J dropped 2; count of bases not matched to a gene: 5. Germline V gene sequence: CDR1 KGHSH, CDR2 LQKENI. The CDR3 contains 14 residues. CDR3 nucleotide sequence: TGTGCCAGCTCGCGCACAGGGGCCACAGATACGCAGTATTTT. Translation: CASSRTGATDTQYF.

This chain joins TRBV14 and TRBJ2-7; 7 positions agree with TRBD2. The germline gives CDR1 SGHDN, CDR2 FVKESK. The ends lost 1 base at V and 5 bases at J; junction bases unmatched: 5. The CDR3 runs 14 residues. The CDR3 nucleotides are TGTGCCAGCAGCCAAGGACTAGCCGGAAACGAGCAGTACTTC. Translation: CASSQGLAGNEQYF.

The CDR3 loop is CATSRGPDTQYF. The CDR3 bases are TGTGCCACCAGCAGAGGGCCAGATACGCAGTATTTT. The chain uses TRBV15 and TRBJ2-3, with D unresolved. The germline gives CDR1 LNHNV, CDR2 YYDKDF (reference sequence). CDR3 length equals 12 residues. Trimming removed 1 base from V and 4 bases from J, with 3 bases in between.

This chain uses TRBV15 with TRBJ1-1, with 8 bases aligning to TRBD1. The CDR3 length is 14 residues. CDR1 and CDR2 from the germline V gene are LNHNV and YYDKDF (reference sequence). J gave up 4 bases and V 3 bases, and 4 bases lay outside the gene matches. The CDR3 protein is CATSRTGVRTEAFF. The DNA of the CDR3 is TGTGCCACCAGCAGGACAGGGGTACGCACTGAAGCTTTCTTT.

CDR3 sequence: CASSLDHSSGNTIYF. In nucleotides, the CDR3 is TGTGCCAGCAGCTTGGATCACAGCTCTGGAAACACCATATATTTT. The chain carries TRBV5-8 and TRBJ1-3, with D uncertain. This CDR3 has 15 amino acids. Between the trimmed V and J ends, which lost 0 bases and 0 bases, there was a span of 7 bases. CDR1 is SGHTS, CDR2 YDEGEE, per germline. Using reference TRBV5-8 and TRBJ1-3 for the parts outside the CDR3, the full variable domain is EAGVTQSPTHLIKTRGQQATLRCSPISGHTSVYWYQQALGLGLQFLLWYDEGEERNRGNFPPRFSGRQFPNYSSELNVNALELEDSALYLCASSLDHSSGNTIYFGEGSWLTVV.

V is TRBV7-9 and J is TRBJ2-1; D is undetermined. Germline assignment: CDR1 SEHNR and CDR2 FQNEAQ (reference sequence). The CDR3 runs to 14 residues. V was trimmed by 1 base and J by 3 bases, leaving 7 bases between them. DNA of the CDR3: TGTGCCAGCAGCTTAGAGAGATACTACAATGAGCAGTTCTTC. This encodes CASSLERYYNEQFF.

V and J are TRBV5-1 and TRBJ2-2; TRBD1 matches at 9 bases. CDR1 and CDR2 from the germline V gene are SGHRS and YFSETQ. J lost 5 bases, V lost 0 bases, and 2 bases had no gene match. This CDR3 comprises 15 residues. CDR3 DNA: TGCGCCAGCAGCTTGGGACAGGGGGAAACCGGGGAGCTGTTTTTT. It translates to CASSLGQGETGELFF.

The chain has TRBV6-1 and TRBJ1-2, with 7 bases lining up with TRBD1. CDR1 is MNHNS, CDR2 SASEGT, per germline. The J segment lost 10 bases and the V segment lost 2 bases, leaving 4 bases of the junction unmatched. The CDR3 extends over 12 amino acids. The CDR3 is CASSEPTGDYTF. The CDR3 DNA reads as TGTGCCAGCAGTGAACCAACAGGGGACTACACCTTC.

The chain uses TRBV9 and TRBJ1-1; a possible D gene is TRBD1 (5 bases). Trimming left V 0 bases short and J 8 bases short, with 23 bases between. CDR1 and CDR2 from the germline V gene are SGDLS and YYNGEE. This CDR3 has 17 amino acids. CDR3 region: CASSVATLDRGPFEAFF. The CDR3 nucleotides read TGTGCCAGCAGCGTAGCTACCTTGGATAGGGGTCCCTTCGAAGCTTTCTTT.

This sequence joins TRBV3-1 (or the pseudogene TRBV3-2) and TRBJ2-3; 9 positions agree with TRBD2. The CDR3 contains 16 residues. Per germline, CDR1 LGHDT and CDR2 YNNKEL (reference sequence). J lost 4 bases, V lost 4 bases, and 9 bases had no gene match. This CDR3 reads CASSLRLAARADTQYF. The CDR3 nucleotides read TGTGCCAGCAGCCTCAGACTAGCGGCTAGAGCAGATACGCAGTATTTT.

The rearrangement links TRBV7-2 to TRBJ1-3, with D unclear. Germline CDR1 reads SGHTA; CDR2 reads FQGNSA. Trimming removed 5 bases at V and 0 bases at J, with 8 bases between. The CDR3 has 14 amino acids. The DNA of the CDR3 is TGTGCCAGCAGCCCCGAGTACTCTGGAAACACCATATATTTT. The encoded protein is CASSPEYSGNTIYF.

J is TRBJ2-3 and V is TRBV10-3, with a possible D match to TRBD2 (6 bases). This CDR3 is built from 14 residues. The V end lost 4 bases, the J end lost 0 bases, and 8 bases lay between the germline ends. Germline assignment: CDR1 ENHRY and CDR2 SYGVKD. This chain's CDR3 is CAISVGTSTDTQYF. The CDR3 nucleotides are TGTGCCATCAGTGTGGGGACTAGCACAGATACGCAGTATTTT.

The chain uses TRBV5-6 and TRBJ1-5; a possible D gene is TRBD1 (5 bases). Germline V gene sequence: CDR1 SGHDT, CDR2 YYEEEE. This CDR3 is built from 16 residues. V lost 0 bases to trimming and J lost 4 bases, with 14 bases between them. CDR3 coding DNA: TGTGCCAGCAGCTTGGCAAGGGCAGGGCGTAATCAGCCCCAGCATTTT. The encoded protein is CASSLARAGRNQPQHF.

This clone has a single count. The chain joins TRBV28 to TRBJ2-3; a weak D match, TRBD1 (5 bases). In germline, CDR1 is MDHEN, CDR2 SYDVKM. The CDR3 sequence is 14 residues long. The ends were cut back, 5 bases at V and 0 bases at J, with 9 bases in the middle. The DNA of the CDR3 is TGTGCCAGCAGTGGGGCGGCTAGCACAGATACGCAGTATTTT. It specifies CASSGAASTDTQYF. Variable domain in full (rest from reference TRBV28 and TRBJ2-3): DVKVTQSSRYLVKRTGEKVFLECVQDMDHENMFWYRQDPGLGLRLIYFSYDVKMKEKGDIPEGYSVSREKKERFSLILESASTNQTSMYLCASSGAASTDTQYFGPGTRLTVL.

This chain uses TRBV10-3 with TRBJ2-5; the match to TRBD2 covers 9 bases. With V trimmed by 2 bases and J by 5 bases, 9 bases remained unmatched. This CDR3 region has 16 residues. CDR1 is ENHRY and CDR2 is SYGVKD in the germline V gene. CDR3 bases: TGTGCCATCAGTGAGACCCCAGCGGGGGGAGGGGAGACCCAGTACTTC. Its translation: CAISETPAGGGETQYF.

The chain combines TRBV19 with TRBJ1-1, with 7 bases lining up with TRBD1. The V gene's germline CDR1 is LNHDA and CDR2 SQIVND (reference sequence). This CDR3 is 13 amino acids long. V trimming: 3 bases; J trimming: 4 bases; junction bases outside the gene matches: 2. The CDR3 DNA reads as TGTGCCAGTAGTATCCAGGGGGTCACTGAAGCTTTCTTT. It codes for CASSIQGVTEAFF.

The J gene is TRBJ2-1, the V gene TRBV28, with D tentatively TRBD2 (6 bases). The germline CDR1 and CDR2 sequences are MDHEN and SYDVKM. Trimming removed 5 bases at V and 7 bases at J, with 18 bases between. This CDR3 is built from 15 residues. The CDR3 DNA sequence: TGTGCCAGCAGTCCCCCCTTGGGCGGGACTAATGAGCAGTTCTTC. Its translation is CASSPPLGGTNEQFF.

The chain uses TRBV2 and TRBJ2-5, with 7 positions matching TRBD2. V gave up 1 base and J gave up 4 bases; unmatched junction bases: 6. There are 15 residues in the CDR3. Germline CDR1 is SNHLY and CDR2 is FYNNEI. The CDR3 DNA sequence: TGTGCCAGCAGTGAAGGTCCGGGGGAGGGAGAGACCCAGTACTTC. Its translation is CASSEGPGEGETQYF.